A single sample is the source of the 27 T cell receptor beta chains below, sequenced in a study of T cells in women clearing cervical HPV infection. Here immunoSEQ multiplex PCR was the method, and the copy in TCRdb shows in-frame clones only, minus some. The repertoire table contains under 20,000 clones. The sample was blood buffy coat. These receptors came from a woman aged 18 to 75 with a cervical HPV16 infection that either progressed to CIN3+ or cleared (not recorded which).

Points on this clone: The observed sequence ends 3 residues before the CDR3 terminus, with the missing tail filled in from the germline J gene. The chain recombines TRBV7-2 with TRBJ1-2, with TRBD1 identical over 7 bases. The CDR3 is made up of 14 amino acids. The germline CDR1 and CDR2 sequences are SGHTA and FQGNSA. CDR3 bases read: TGTGCCAGCAGCCTCGGACAGGTCACAGATACC. The encoded protein is CASSLGQVTDT. The whole CDR3 sequence is CASSLGQVTDTYTF.

As to this clone: The read comes to an end 3 residues before the CDR3 does, leaving the germline J gene to fill in the end. The chain links TRBV20-1 to TRBJ1-2; tentative D call: TRBD1 (5 bases). The V and J ends lost 0 bases and 2 bases respectively, with 10 bases between them. CDR1 is DFQATT and CDR2 is SNEGSKA in the germline V gene (reference sequence). The CDR3 is 14 amino acids. CDR3 bases read: TGCAGTGCTAGAGAACAGGCACGGAACTATGGC. Amino acids: CSAREQARNYG. The whole CDR3 sequence reads CSAREQARNYGYTF.

Concerning this clone itself: The read ends 3 residues shy of where the CDR3 ends; the end is completed using the germline J gene. The chain uses TRBV19 and TRBJ2-3; the D gene is possibly TRBD1 (5 bases). Looked up from germline, CDR1 is LNHDA and CDR2 is SQIVND (reference sequence). This CDR3 spans 16 amino acids. Trimming took off 4 bases at V and 1 base at J, with 15 bases between the two ends. CDR3 sequence reads: CASSTRAGPGTDTQYF. CDR3 DNA, as far as it was read: TGTGCCAGTAGTACCAGGGCAGGGCCGGGCACAGATACG.

Incomplete CDR3 DNA: TGTGCCAGCAGAAGGGGTGGGGGGGGCGCCCTTCAAGAGACC. Translated, it gives CASRRGGGGALQET. The CDR3 as a whole reads CASRRGGGGALQETQYF. This chain uses TRBV2 with TRBJ2-5; possible D gene TRBD2, 7 bases. The CDR3 extends 3 residues past the end of the read, so its final part is completed from the germline J gene. Trimming pared 6 bases from V and 2 bases from J, leaving 22 bases between. The V gene's germline CDR1 is SNHLY and CDR2 FYNNEI. The CDR3 has 17 residues.

Remarks on this clone: The sequence runs out 3 residues before the end of the CDR3; the remainder is reconstructed from the germline J gene. The chain uses TRBV30 and TRBJ1-4; D might be TRBD1 (5 bases). Germline CDR1 is GTSNPN and CDR2 is SVGIG (reference sequence). V dropped 1 base and J dropped 0 bases, with 18 bases sitting between them. CDR3 size: 18 residues. Here the CDR3 reads CAWSASPDRGSTNEKLFF. The sequenced part of the CDR3 DNA is TGTGCCTGGAGTGCATCCCCAGATCGGGGGTCAACTAATGAAAAA.

As to this clone: The read falls 3 residues short of the CDR3 end, and the missing part is taken from the germline J gene. This chain uses TRBV19 with TRBJ2-7, with 9 bases identical to TRBD1. The CDR3 consists of 14 residues. The ends lost 7 bases at V and 5 bases at J; junction bases unmatched: 9. Germline lookup yields CDR1 LNHDA and CDR2 SQIVND (reference sequence). The CDR3 is CASKYWDRADEQYF. Partial CDR3 DNA: TGTGCCAGTAAATATTGGGACAGGGCCGACGAG.

About this clone: The DNA ends 3 residues before the CDR3 does, and the rest of the CDR3 is filled in from the germline J gene. The gene calls are TRBV20-1 and TRBJ1-3; 7 nucleotides align to TRBD1. V trimming: 6 bases; J trimming: 1 base; junction bases outside the gene matches: 9. Germline assignment: CDR1 DFQATT and CDR2 SNEGSKA (reference sequence). The CDR3 runs 15 residues. The CDR3 spells CSATETGLSGNTIYF. CDR3 bases read: TGCAGTGCAACCGAGACAGGGCTATCTGGAAACACC.

With respect to this clone: The read ends 3 residues early relative to the CDR3; the germline J gene fills the gap. The gene calls are TRBV20-1 and TRBJ1-1; 8 bases align to TRBD1. With V trimmed by 3 bases and J by 1 base, 16 bases remained unmatched. The CDR3 is made up of 18 amino acids. CDR1 and CDR2 from the germline V gene are DFQATT and SNEGSKA (reference sequence). The CDR3 here is CSASRYRTGKYQNTEAFF. CDR3 DNA, as far as it was read: TGCAGTGCTAGTAGGTACCGGACAGGGAAATATCAGAACACTGAA.

Turning to this clone: With the read ending 3 residues before the CDR3 end, the germline J gene is used to fill in that end. The rearrangement uses TRBV19 and TRBJ1-2, with D hard to call. The CDR3 spans 15 residues. Germline assignment: CDR1 LNHDA and CDR2 SQIVND (reference sequence). The DNA read from the CDR3 is TGTGCCAGTAGTAGGCCAGCGGCAGCCAAAAACATC. Amino acids: CASSRPAAAKNI. From start to end, the CDR3 is CASSRPAAAKNIYTF.

As to this clone: Read sequence stops 3 residues before the CDR3 end, and the germline J gene provides the missing end. The chain is built from TRBV28 and TRBJ2-2; D gene unclear. V lost 3 bases and J 1 base, leaving 9 bases between the germline ends. Germline lookup yields CDR1 MDHEN and CDR2 SYDVKM. The length of the CDR3 is 15 residues. The DNA read from the CDR3 is TGTGCCAGCAGTTTGTCCCTCAGGAACACCGGGGAG. It yields the protein CASSLSLRNTGE. Given in full, the CDR3 is CASSLSLRNTGELFF.

Turning to this clone: The read terminates 3 residues before the CDR3 end, so the remaining end is supplied by the germline J gene. This chain joins TRBV7-2 and TRBJ2-3, with TRBD2 identical over 11 bases. The CDR3 consists of 15 residues. The junction had 5 bases not matched to a gene; V was cut back by 3 bases and J by 6 bases. The germline V gene has CDR1 SGHTA and CDR2 FQGNSA. The CDR3 region is CASSLTSGAGDTQYF. The part of the CDR3 DNA that was read is TGTGCCAGCAGCTTGACTAGCGGGGCAGGGGATACG.

A word on this clone: From the germline J gene comes the end of the CDR3, since the read stops 3 residues before it. The genes are TRBV20-1 and TRBJ2-7, with a tentative D call TRBD2 (5 bases). V lost 0 bases and J 5 bases, leaving 17 bases between the germline ends. The CDR3 totals 15 residues. Germline lookup yields CDR1 DFQATT and CDR2 SNEGSKA (reference sequence). The CDR3 reads CSARDPASPNHEQYF. Incomplete CDR3 DNA: TGCAGTGCTAGAGATCCCGCTAGCCCGAACCACGAG.

Details on this clone: Read coverage stops 3 residues before the CDR3 terminus; the germline J gene supplies the remainder. V gene TRBV20-1 combines with J gene TRBJ1-3, with D maybe TRBD1 (6 bases). The CDR3 loop spans 14 amino acids. Germline V lookup: CDR1 DFQATT, CDR2 SNEGSKA (reference sequence). V lost 3 bases and J lost 0, with 9 bases in between. The sequenced CDR3 bases are TGCAGTGCTAGTACAGGGACCTCTGGAAACACC. This gives the protein CSASTGTSGNT. The whole CDR3 reads CSASTGTSGNTIYF.

Concerning this clone itself: The CDR3 is cut off 3 residues early in the read; its end comes from the germline J gene. The chain links TRBV5-4 to TRBJ1-1; no definite D call. Trimming shortened V by 5 bases and J by 4 bases, and 6 bases separated the two germline ends. This CDR3 contains 11 residues. CDR1 and CDR2 (germline): SGHNT, YYREEE (reference sequence). The CDR3 spells CASSGLTEAFF. Incomplete CDR3 DNA: TGTGCCAGCAGTGGACTCACTGAA. Using reference TRBV5-4 and TRBJ1-1 for the parts outside the CDR3, the full variable domain is ETGVTQSPTHLIKTRGQQVTLRCSSQSGHNTVSWYQQALGQGPQFIFQYYREEENGRGNFPPRFSGLQFPNYSSELNVNALELDDSALYLCASSGLTEAFFGQGTRLTVV.

Points on this clone: Coverage ceases 3 residues before the CDR3 finishes, and the germline J gene fills in the end. The V and J genes are TRBV18 and TRBJ2-5, with 11 bases matching TRBD2. The germline V gene has CDR1 KGHSH and CDR2 LQKENI. V lost 5 bases and J lost 5; bases outside the gene matches: 13. The length of the CDR3 is 17 residues. CDR3 bases read: TGTGCCAGCTCAGTGTTCTCTACTAGCGGGGGAAGCGAGACC. Protein sequence: CASSVFSTSGGSET. The whole CDR3 sequence reads CASSVFSTSGGSETQYF.

A remark on this clone: Coverage ceases 3 residues before the CDR3 finishes, and the germline J gene fills in the end. The chain employs TRBV19 and TRBJ1-1, with D possibly being TRBD1 (5 bases). The CDR3 loop spans 16 amino acids. The V end lost 4 bases, the J end lost 2 bases, and 17 bases lay between the germline ends. CDR1 is LNHDA and CDR2 is SQIVND in the germline V gene (reference sequence). CDR3 DNA, as far as it was read: TGTGCCAGTAGTACCGGGGGGGTGGGTAGTAACACTGAA. It specifies CASSTGGVGSNTE. The CDR3, in full, reads CASSTGGVGSNTEAFF.

CDR3 region: CSARVSLQETQYF. The DNA read from the CDR3 is TGCAGTGCTAGAGTATCTCTTCAAGAGACC. The chain combines TRBV20-1 with TRBJ2-5, with D hard to call. Read sequence stops 3 residues before the CDR3 end, and the germline J gene provides the missing end. Trimming pared 1 base from V and 2 bases from J, leaving 8 bases between. There are 13 residues in the CDR3. Germline CDR1 reads DFQATT; CDR2 reads SNEGSKA (reference sequence).

A note on this clone: The read terminates 3 residues ahead of where the CDR3 ends, so the germline J gene completes it. The chain couples TRBV6-1 to TRBJ1-5; D is ambiguous. CDR1 is MNHNS, CDR2 SASEGT, per germline. V lost 4 bases, J lost 7 bases, and 11 bases lay in between. The CDR3 is made up of 13 amino acids. CDR3 DNA (partial): TGTGCCAGCAGTGCGGGGTCGAGGCAGCCC. It is translated as CASSAGSRQP. From start to end, the CDR3 is CASSAGSRQPQHF.

For this clone: The read ends 3 residues before the CDR3 terminus; that terminus is restored from the germline J gene. The chain couples TRBV12-3 or TRBV12-4 to TRBJ2-1; 7 bases align to TRBD1. With 4 bases clipped from V and 4 bases from J, the junction kept 7 bases outside the gene matches. The CDR3 sequence is 15 residues long. CDR3 amino acids: CASSSYRDSYNEQFF. The DNA read from the CDR3 is TGTGCCAGCAGTTCCTACCGGGACAGTTACAATGAG.

As concerns this clone: The missing CDR3 end, 3 residues past where the read stops, is filled in from the germline J gene. This rearrangement joins TRBV20-1 to TRBJ1-2; D is perhaps TRBD1 (5 bases). The CDR3 contains 18 residues. From germline, CDR1 is DFQATT and CDR2 SNEGSKA (reference sequence). CDR3 bases read: TGCAGTGCTAGGTGTCCCGGGACTAGCGGGGTGGACTCCTACGAC. The encoded protein is CSARCPGTSGVDSYD. The whole CDR3 sequence reads CSARCPGTSGVDSYDYTF.

As for this clone: With the read ending 3 residues before the CDR3 end, the germline J gene is used to fill in that end. V usage is TRBV3-1 (or the pseudogene TRBV3-2) and J usage is TRBJ2-7; 7 bases match TRBD1. The CDR3 runs 16 residues. The germline CDR1 and CDR2 sequences are LGHDT and YNNKEL (reference sequence). The V segment lost 0 bases and the J segment 3 bases; nucleotides outside the gene matches: 8. The CDR3: CASSQEQGMKDYEQYF. The sequenced part of the CDR3 DNA is TGTGCCAGCAGCCAAGAACAGGGGATGAAAGACTACGAG.

Comment on this clone: With the read ending 3 residues before the CDR3 end, the germline J gene is used to fill in that end. The V gene is TRBV7-2, the J gene TRBJ1-4; TRBD1 might be the D (6 bases). Germline loops: CDR1 SGHTA, CDR2 FQGNSA. V shed 4 bases and J shed 0 bases, with 9 bases lying between them. This CDR3 spans 15 amino acids. The CDR3 sequence: CASSSGQTTNEKLFF. Incomplete CDR3 DNA: TGTGCCAGCAGCTCCGGACAGACAACTAATGAAAAA.

To note about this clone: The read falls 3 residues short of the CDR3 end, and the missing part is taken from the germline J gene. The rearrangement links TRBV6-2 or TRBV6-3 to TRBJ2-5; no definite D call. CDR3 length equals 15 residues. Germline V gene sequence: CDR1 MNHEY, CDR2 SVGEGT. The CDR3 sequence: CASSYSMVYPDTQYF. The part of the CDR3 DNA that was read is TGTGCCAGCAGTTACTCGATGGTATACCCAGATACC.

With respect to this clone: Read data end 3 residues before the CDR3 end; the end is taken from the germline J gene. The chain has TRBV12-3 or TRBV12-4 and TRBJ2-7, with 10 bases lining up with TRBD1. The CDR3 contains 17 residues. Losses at the gene ends were 6 bases for V and 4 bases for J; bases not matched to a gene: 15. The CDR3 bases that were read are TGTGCCAGCAGGAGCGACAGGGGGCACGGTAGCGGATACGAG. Protein sequence: CASRSDRGHGSGYE. The complete CDR3 reads CASRSDRGHGSGYEQYF.

CDR3 bases read: TGTGCCAGCAGCTTTGAAGGGGGCAGGACTGAA. It specifies CASSFEGGRTE. The CDR3 in full is CASSFEGGRTEAFF. The rearrangement uses TRBV5-8 and TRBJ1-1; the match to TRBD1 covers 7 bases. The CDR3 end lies 3 residues beyond the end of the read and is filled in from the germline J gene. The CDR3 has 14 residues. J gave up 5 bases and V 2 bases, and 6 bases lay outside the gene matches. CDR1 is SGHTS and CDR2 is YDEGEE in the germline V gene.

On this clone itself: The missing CDR3 end, 3 residues past where the read stops, is filled in from the germline J gene. The V gene is TRBV6-1, the J gene TRBJ1-2; tentative D call: TRBD1 (5 bases). Germline V gene sequence: CDR1 MNHNS, CDR2 SASEGT. The CDR3 sequence is 14 residues long. Trimming took 2 bases from V and 0 from J, leaving 7 bases between them. The sequenced CDR3 bases are TGTGCCAGCAGTGAAAAGGGGACTAACTATGGC. It codes for CASSEKGTNYG. Given in full, the CDR3 is CASSEKGTNYGYTF.

A word on this clone: Read data end 3 residues before the CDR3 end; the end is taken from the germline J gene. This chain uses TRBV28 with TRBJ2-3; D is perhaps TRBD1 (6 bases). Per germline, CDR1 MDHEN and CDR2 SYDVKM. This CDR3 has 14 residues. The CDR3 DNA, read in part, is TGTGCCAGCAGTTTAACAGGGTTACAAGAGACG. Protein product: CASSLTGLQET. The full CDR3 sequence reads CASSLTGLQETQYF. Variable domain in full (rest from reference TRBV28 and TRBJ2-3): DVKVTQSSRYLVKRTGEKVFLECVQDMDHENMFWYRQDPGLGLRLIYFSYDVKMKEKGDIPEGYSVSREKKERFSLILESASTNQTSMYLCASSLTGLQETQYFGPGTRLTVL.